The 26 T cell receptor beta chains below all came from one sample that was sequenced in a study of prognosis after radiotherapy for stage I lung cancer. Two rounds of multiplex PCR amplified TCR beta CDR3 from genomic DNA. Primers specific to each TRBV and TRBJ gene drove first-round PCR. One entry per CDR3 protein results from TCRdb running MiXCR on the multiplex PCR reads. The table has about 24,000 distinct CDR3 sequences, approximately 39% seen once. Sequences were derived from PBMCs, sampled before or after stereotactic body radiation therapy (not recorded which). Source of these receptors: a donor aged 50 or older with non-small cell lung cancer.

The V and J genes are TRBV6-1 and TRBJ2-2, with 11 nucleotides matching TRBD2. The length of the CDR3 is 14 residues. Trimming cost V 10 bases and J 7 bases; bases outside gene matches: 8. Germline assignment: CDR1 MNHNS and CDR2 SASEGT. The CDR3 sequence: CATASGGQFGELFF. CDR3 DNA: TGTGCCACCGCTAGCGGGGGGCAATTCGGGGAGCTGTTTTTT.

With regard to this clonotype: This likely traces to a read error, being one base from a far larger clone. The J gene is TRBJ2-7, the V gene TRBV6-8, with D uncertain. The V gene's germline CDR1 is MNHGY and CDR2 SAAAGT. The CDR3 extends over 14 amino acids. Trimming stripped 5 bases from V and 2 bases from J, with 13 bases between. The CDR3 here is CASSLLDRAYEQYF. In nucleotides, the CDR3 is TGTGCCAGCAGTCTATTGGATCGAGCCTACGAGCAGTACTTC.

This clonotype was seen many times. The V and J genes are TRBV5-8 and TRBJ2-1, with a possible D match to TRBD2 (5 bases). Deletions cut 0 bases from V and 0 bases from J, with 16 bases between. The CDR3 covers 18 residues. Germline-derived CDR1 and CDR2 are SGHTS and YDEGEE. The CDR3 DNA sequence: TGTGCCAGCAGCTTGGTAATTAGCGCGACAAGCTCCTACAATGAGCAGTTCTTC. Translating it yields CASSLVISATSSYNEQFF.

At least ten counts were recorded for this clonotype. The V gene is TRBV18, the J gene TRBJ2-5, with unresolved D. V lost 0 bases and J lost 5, with 10 bases in between. This CDR3 has 14 amino acids. Per the germline V gene, CDR1 is KGHSH and CDR2 is LQKENI. CDR3 sequence: CASSPPVVYETQYF. The CDR3 bases are TGTGCCAGCTCACCACCGGTCGTCTACGAGACCCAGTACTTC.

This rearrangement joins TRBV15 to TRBJ2-3, with D perhaps matching TRBD2 (5 bases). V was cut by 5 bases and J by 1 base, with 13 bases left in between. The CDR3 is 15 amino acids. Germline V lookup: CDR1 LNHNV, CDR2 YYDKDF (reference sequence). The CDR3 DNA is TGTGCCACCAGCCCAACTAGTGAGCGCACAGATACGCAGTATTTT. This sequence encodes CATSPTSERTDTQYF.

In the case of this clonotype: The junction and the germline gene differ at one end; a read error may be behind it. The genes are TRBV19 and TRBJ2-5; TRBD1 might be the D (5 bases). This CDR3 is 14 amino acids long. The germline V gene has CDR1 LNHDA and CDR2 SQIVND (reference sequence). The CDR3 sequence: CVSSSRELQETQYF. CDR3 in DNA: TGTGTCAGTAGTAGCAGGGAACTTCAAGAGACCCAGTACTTC. Variable domain in full (rest from reference TRBV19 and TRBJ2-5): DGGITQSPKYLFRKEGQNVTLSCEQNLNHDAMYWYRQDPGQGLRLIYYSQIVNDFQKGDIAEGYSVSREKKESFPLTVTSAQKNPTAFYLCVSSSRELQETQYFGPGTRLLVL.

This clonotype has ten or more counts. The genes are TRBV9 and TRBJ2-1; the D gene is possibly TRBD2 (6 bases). Germline CDR1 reads SGDLS; CDR2 reads YYNGEE. The CDR3 has 14 residues. Trimming pared 0 bases from V and 7 bases from J, leaving 11 bases between. The chain's CDR3 is CASSVEDGGNEQFF. DNA for the CDR3: TGTGCCAGCAGCGTAGAAGACGGGGGTAATGAGCAGTTCTTC. The entire variable domain, with the rest obtained from reference TRBV9 and TRBJ2-1, is as follows: DSGVTQTPKHLITATGQRVTLRCSPRSGDLSVYWYQQSLDQGLQFLIQYYNGEERAKGNILERFSAQQFPDLHSELNLSSLELGDSALYFCASSVEDGGNEQFFGPGTRLTVL.

As concerns this clonotype: An end of the junction does not agree with germline; a read error may underlie this. The chain employs TRBV6-2 or TRBV6-3 and TRBJ2-1, with 11 bases identical to TRBD2. The CDR3 is made up of 16 amino acids. CDR1 is MNHEY and CDR2 is SVGEGT in the germline V gene. CDR3 sequence (DNA): TGTGCCAGCAGTTCCCCGGGACTAGCGGTGGGTAATGAGCAGTCCTTC. This sequence encodes CASSSPGLAVGNEQSF.

The chain uses TRBV12-3 or TRBV12-4 and TRBJ1-2; 9 bases match TRBD1. The J segment lost 8 bases and the V segment lost 7 bases, leaving 14 bases of the junction unmatched. This CDR3 contains 15 residues. The CDR3 here is CASTSTGTGSRGYTF. The CDR3 nucleotides are TGTGCCAGCACCTCAACCGGGACAGGGAGTAGAGGCTACACCTTC.

By frequency in the sample, this clonotype is medium-sized (0.01 to 0.1%). CDR3 nucleotides: TGTGCCAGCAGTTGGGTTCTGAATGAGCAGTTCTTC. It translates to CASSWVLNEQFF. The gene calls are TRBV12-3 or TRBV12-4 and TRBJ2-1, with D unresolved. Trimming left V 4 bases short and J 7 bases short, with 8 bases between. The CDR3 spans 12 residues.

This clonotype was seen ten or more times. The genes are TRBV6-1 and TRBJ2-5, with D perhaps matching TRBD1 (5 bases). Per germline, CDR1 MNHNS and CDR2 SASEGT. This CDR3 spans 15 amino acids. V was cut by 6 bases and J by 5 bases, with 19 bases left in between. Written as DNA, the CDR3 is TGTGCCAGCAGCCACTGGGGCGCAAAATGGGAGACCCAGTACTTC. This gives the protein CASSHWGAKWETQYF.

About this clonotype itself: A much larger clone sits a single nucleotide away, making a read error possible. The V and J genes are TRBV6-1 and TRBJ2-5; 7 positions agree with TRBD1. The CDR3 runs 14 residues. Per the germline V gene, CDR1 is MNHNS and CDR2 is SASEGT. The CDR3 region has the DNA TGTACCAGCAGTAGATGGACAGGACAAGAGACCCAGTACTTC. Protein product: CTSSRWTGQETQYF.

This clonotype was seen once. V is TRBV6-1 and J is TRBJ2-7, with D perhaps matching TRBD2 (5 bases). The germline gives CDR1 MNHNS, CDR2 SASEGT. This CDR3 contains 14 residues. Trimming cost V 6 bases and J 7 bases, with 19 bases left between them. The CDR3 is CASSLNGKGSEQYF. In DNA form, the CDR3 reads TGTGCCAGCAGCTTAAACGGAAAAGGGAGTGAGCAGTACTTC.

Regarding this clonotype: Just one base apart from a much larger clone, this may be a read error. The chain recombines TRBV29-1 with TRBJ2-1; D may be TRBD2 (6 bases). The CDR3 totals 13 residues. The germline V gene has CDR1 SQVTM and CDR2 ANQGSEA. Trimming removed 2 bases at V and 9 bases at J, with 14 bases between. DNA of the CDR3: TGCAGCGTTGAAAGCCTATCGGGAGCTGAGCAGTTCTTC. Translation gives CSVESLSGAEQFF.

On this clonotype: A much larger clonotype is one base distant, so this may be a read error. The chain has TRBV7-2 and TRBJ2-5; TRBD2 matches at 11 bases. V lost 5 bases, J lost 6 bases, and 8 bases stayed unmatched. This CDR3 spans 15 amino acids. Germline values: CDR1 SGHTA, CDR2 FQGNSA. CDR3 in DNA: TGTGCCAGCAGCCTGGGACTAGCGGAGGGAAAGACCCAGTACTTC. Translated, it gives CASSLGLAEGKTQYF.

This clonotype has a handful of counts. This chain links TRBV6-1 with TRBJ1-1; D gene unclear. V was trimmed by 7 bases and J by 4 bases, leaving 16 bases between them. The CDR3 covers 14 residues. CDR1 and CDR2 (germline): MNHNS, SASEGT. The CDR3 nucleotides read TGTGCCAGCAACCCGGACGGGTGGGCCACTGAAGCTTTCTTT. Its translation: CASNPDGWATEAFF.

In this sample, this clonotype turned up many times. V is TRBV29-1 and J is TRBJ2-5; TRBD2 is a possible D gene (7 bases). V was clipped by 4 bases and J by 3 bases, with 18 bases between them. This CDR3 spans 15 amino acids. CDR1 SQVTM and CDR2 ANQGSEA come from the germline V gene. CDR3 region: CSVGLGGQPEETQYF. The CDR3 region has the DNA TGCAGCGTTGGTCTCGGGGGGCAGCCAGAAGAGACCCAGTACTTC.

The genes are TRBV5-1 and TRBJ2-3; the D gene is possibly TRBD2 (6 bases). Germline CDR1 is SGHRS and CDR2 is YFSETQ. The CDR3 is made up of 13 amino acids. Trimming removed 9 bases from V and 2 bases from J, with 13 bases in between. The CDR3 DNA is TGCGCCATTCAACTAGCTCACACAGATACGCAGTATTTT. Translation: CAIQLAHTDTQYF.

This clonotype was recorded at least ten times. A much larger clonotype is one base distant, so this may be a read error. V is TRBV7-2 and J is TRBJ2-6, with a tentative D call TRBD2 (5 bases). Germline values: CDR1 SGHTA, CDR2 FQGNSA. The CDR3 has 19 residues. CDR3 coding DNA: TGTGCCGGCAGCTTAGCCGGGGTTAGCTCCCTCTCTGGGGCCAACGTCCTGACTTTC. This translates into CAGSLAGVSSLSGANVLTF.

For this clonotype: A much larger clone differs by one base, so this may be a read error. This chain links TRBV10-3 with TRBJ1-1, with D possibly TRBD1 on 6 matching bases. The CDR3 runs to 15 residues. Germline V lookup: CDR1 ENHRY, CDR2 SYGVKD. V lost 6 bases and J lost 1, with 15 bases in between. The CDR3 region has the DNA TGTGCCATCAGGTCGGGAGACAGGTCGAACACTGAAGCTTTCTTT. As protein: CAIRSGDRSNTEAFF.

Ten or more counts support this clonotype. V and J are TRBV5-6 and TRBJ1-2, with D unresolved. Trimming removed 4 bases from V and 6 bases from J, with 13 bases in between. The length of the CDR3 is 13 residues. Per the germline V gene, CDR1 is SGHDT and CDR2 is YYEEEE. The CDR3 bases are TGTGCCAGCAGCCTCCCTCGTGGGGATGGCTACACCTTC. Translating it yields CASSLPRGDGYTF.

The chain uses TRBV6-1 and TRBJ1-4, with D maybe TRBD1 (5 bases). Germline loops: CDR1 MNHNS, CDR2 SASEGT. Trimming left V 5 bases short and J 6 bases short, with 22 bases between. There are 17 residues in the CDR3. The chain's CDR3 is CASSQLWGGGGDEKLFF. CDR3 in DNA: TGTGCCAGCAGTCAGCTTTGGGGTGGGGGGGGAGATGAAAAACTGTTTTTT.

Comments on this clonotype: This likely came from a read error, as a far larger clone is one base away. The chain is built from TRBV28 and TRBJ2-7; D is possibly TRBD1 or TRBD2 (5 bases each). The CDR3 is 17 amino acids. The V gene's germline CDR1 is MDHEN and CDR2 SYDVKM. V lost 1 base and J 5 bases, leaving 21 bases between the germline ends. The CDR3 nucleotides read TGTGCCAGCAGTTTATTAGGGGAGAGTGGGGTTGCCCACGAGCAGTACTTC. Translated: CASSLLGESGVAHEQYF. The complete variable domain, with remaining parts taken from reference TRBV28 and TRBJ2-7, reads DVKVTQSSRYLVKRTGEKVFLECVQDMDHENMFWYRQDPGLGLRLIYFSYDVKMKEKGDIPEGYSVSREKKERFSLILESASTNQTSMYLCASSLLGESGVAHEQYFGPGTRLTVT.

The table lists this clonotype with many counts. Compared with germline, one end of the junction differs, possibly owing to a read error. The rearrangement links TRBV28 to TRBJ1-4; D is perhaps TRBD1 (5 bases). Per germline, CDR1 MDHEN and CDR2 SYDVKM. The CDR3 spans 14 residues. The CDR3 here is CTSSLRGRAEKLFF. The CDR3 bases are TGTACCAGCAGTTTAAGGGGTAGAGCTGAAAAACTGTTTTTT.

This clonotype was counted at least ten times. J is TRBJ2-1 and V is TRBV24-1, with a tentative D call TRBD2 (5 bases). The CDR3 consists of 15 residues. Trimming removed 4 bases at V and 7 bases at J, with 16 bases between. CDR1 is KGHDR and CDR2 is SFDVKD in the germline V gene. CDR3 region: CATSDPADSVNEQFF. DNA of the CDR3: TGTGCCACCAGTGACCCGGCGGATAGCGTAAATGAGCAGTTCTTC.

On this clonotype: The junction shows a germline mismatch at one end, possibly a read error. This chain connects TRBV6-2 or TRBV6-3 to TRBJ2-7, with D hard to call. The CDR3 is made up of 15 amino acids. The germline V gene has CDR1 MNHEY and CDR2 SVGEGT. In DNA, the CDR3 is TGTGCCAGCATTTACTTGCTCCCAAACTCCTACGAGCAGTACTTC. Translating gives CASIYLLPNSYEQYF.